Listed here is a single T cell receptor (beta chain). Its antigen remains unidentified. This entry belongs to a study of cytomegalovirus exposure and HLA in healthy donors. Study-wide results and caveats: TCR beta sequences reportedly predicted most subjects' HLA-A and HLA-B alleles accurately.

The CDR3 totals 15 residues. The V end was cut by 3 bases, the J end by 1 base, with 12 bases between. CDR1 and CDR2 (germline): MGHRA, YSYEKL. A multiplex PCR was run with 60 Vbeta primers and 13 Jbeta primers. Data came from immunoSEQ multiplex PCR; TCRdb stores just in-frame clones and leaves some out. The sample yields 150,000 to 200,000 clones, around 79% seen once. This sequence was found in a female donor in good health and CMV-seronegative. The sample was PBMCs. The chain links TRBV4-1 to TRBJ1-1, with D possibly TRBD1 on 5 matching bases. Here the CDR3 reads CASSHPTGQNTEAFF. The CDR3 coding sequence is TGCGCCAGCAGCCATCCTACAGGACAGAACACTGAAGCTTTCTTT.